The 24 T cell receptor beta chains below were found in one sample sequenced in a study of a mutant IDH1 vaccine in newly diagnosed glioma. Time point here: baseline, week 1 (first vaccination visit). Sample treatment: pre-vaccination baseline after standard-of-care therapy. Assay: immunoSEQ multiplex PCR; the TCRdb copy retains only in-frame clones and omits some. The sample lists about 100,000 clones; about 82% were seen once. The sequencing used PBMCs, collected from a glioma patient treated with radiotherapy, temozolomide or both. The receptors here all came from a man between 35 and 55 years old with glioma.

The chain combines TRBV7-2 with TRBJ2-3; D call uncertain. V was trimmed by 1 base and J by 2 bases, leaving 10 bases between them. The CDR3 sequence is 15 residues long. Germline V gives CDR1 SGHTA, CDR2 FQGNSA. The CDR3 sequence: CASSLEGFPTDTQYF. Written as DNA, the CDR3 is TGTGCCAGCAGCTTAGAGGGCTTTCCCACAGATACGCAGTATTTT.

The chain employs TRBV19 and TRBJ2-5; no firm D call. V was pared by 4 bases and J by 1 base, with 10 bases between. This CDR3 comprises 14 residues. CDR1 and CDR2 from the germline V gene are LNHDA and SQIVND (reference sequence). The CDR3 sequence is CASSSTVLQETQYF. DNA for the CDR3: TGTGCCAGTAGTAGTACAGTTCTCCAAGAGACCCAGTACTTC.

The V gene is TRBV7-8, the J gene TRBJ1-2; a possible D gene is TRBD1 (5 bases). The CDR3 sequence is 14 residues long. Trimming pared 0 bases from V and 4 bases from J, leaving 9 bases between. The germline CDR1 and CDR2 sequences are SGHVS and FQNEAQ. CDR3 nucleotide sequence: TGTGCCAGCAGCTTAGCGCTGGGGGTCTATGGCTACACCTTC. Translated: CASSLALGVYGYTF.

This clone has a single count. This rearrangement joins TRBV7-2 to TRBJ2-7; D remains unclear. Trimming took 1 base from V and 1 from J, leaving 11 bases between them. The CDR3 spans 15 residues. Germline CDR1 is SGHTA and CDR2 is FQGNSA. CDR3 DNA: TGTGCCAGCAGCTTAGATCAAGGCGGTTCCTACGAGCAGTACTTC. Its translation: CASSLDQGGSYEQYF.

CDR3 residues: CASSLSDSSNEKLFF. The CDR3 DNA follows: TGTGCCAGCAGTCTTTCGGACAGCTCTAATGAAAAACTGTTTTTT. The genes are TRBV7-8 and TRBJ1-4; TRBD1 might be the D (6 bases). This CDR3 has 15 amino acids. The V end lost 6 bases, the J end lost 3 bases, and 14 bases lay between the germline ends. Germline V gene lookup returns CDR1 SGHVS and CDR2 FQNEAQ.

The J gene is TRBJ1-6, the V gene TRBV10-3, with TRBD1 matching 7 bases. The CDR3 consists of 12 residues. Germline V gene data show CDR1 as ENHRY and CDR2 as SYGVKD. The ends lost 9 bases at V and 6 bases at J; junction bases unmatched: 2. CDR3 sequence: CAIRQGNSPLHF. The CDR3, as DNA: TGTGCCATTAGACAGGGTAATTCACCCCTCCACTTT.

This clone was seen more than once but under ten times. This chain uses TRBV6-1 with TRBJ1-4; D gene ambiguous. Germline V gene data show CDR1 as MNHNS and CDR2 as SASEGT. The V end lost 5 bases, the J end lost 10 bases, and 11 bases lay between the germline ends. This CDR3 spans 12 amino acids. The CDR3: CASSPDVGKLFF. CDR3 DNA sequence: TGTGCCAGCAGTCCCGATGTAGGAAAACTGTTTTTT.

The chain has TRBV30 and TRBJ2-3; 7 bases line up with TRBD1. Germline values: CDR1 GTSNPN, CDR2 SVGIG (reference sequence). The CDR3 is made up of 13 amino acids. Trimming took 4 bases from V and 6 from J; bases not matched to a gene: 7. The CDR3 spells CAWNRGLMDTQYF. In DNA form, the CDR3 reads TGTGCCTGGAATAGGGGGCTGATGGATACGCAGTATTTT. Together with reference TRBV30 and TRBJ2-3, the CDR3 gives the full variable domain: SQTIHQWPATLVQPVGSPLSLECTVEGTSNPNLYWYRQAAGRGLQLLFYSVGIGQISSEVPQNLSASRPQDRQFILSSKKLLLSDSGFYLCAWNRGLMDTQYFGPGTRLTVL.

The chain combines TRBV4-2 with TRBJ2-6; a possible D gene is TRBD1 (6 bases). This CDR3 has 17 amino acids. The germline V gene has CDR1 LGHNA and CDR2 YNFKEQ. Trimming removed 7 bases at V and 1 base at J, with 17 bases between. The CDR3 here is CASNYRVEISGANVLTF. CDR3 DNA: TGTGCCAGCAATTACAGGGTGGAAATTTCTGGGGCCAACGTCCTGACTTTC.

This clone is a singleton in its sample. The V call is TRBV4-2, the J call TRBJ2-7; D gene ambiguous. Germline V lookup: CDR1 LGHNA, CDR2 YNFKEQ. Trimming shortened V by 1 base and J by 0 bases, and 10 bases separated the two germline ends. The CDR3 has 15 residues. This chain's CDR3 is CASSQGTDSSYEQYF. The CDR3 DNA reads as TGTGCCAGCAGCCAAGGGACGGATAGCTCCTACGAGCAGTACTTC.

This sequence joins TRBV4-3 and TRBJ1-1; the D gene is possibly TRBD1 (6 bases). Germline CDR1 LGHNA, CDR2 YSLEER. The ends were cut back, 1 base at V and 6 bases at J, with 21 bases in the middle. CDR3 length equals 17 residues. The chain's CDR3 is CASSQGGVGAGAAEAFF. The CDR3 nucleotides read TGCGCCAGCAGCCAAGGAGGTGTGGGGGCAGGGGCGGCTGAAGCTTTCTTT.

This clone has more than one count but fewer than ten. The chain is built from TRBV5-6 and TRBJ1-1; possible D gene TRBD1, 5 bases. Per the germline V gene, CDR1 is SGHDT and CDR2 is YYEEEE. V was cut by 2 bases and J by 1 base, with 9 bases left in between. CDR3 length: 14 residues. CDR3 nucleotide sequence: TGTGCCAGCAGCTTCGACAGACAGAACACTGAAGCTTTCTTT. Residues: CASSFDRQNTEAFF.

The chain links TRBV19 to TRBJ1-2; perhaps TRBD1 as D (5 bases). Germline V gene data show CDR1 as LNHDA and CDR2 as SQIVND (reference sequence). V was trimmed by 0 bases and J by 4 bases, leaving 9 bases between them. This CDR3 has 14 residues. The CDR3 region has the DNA TGTGCCAGTAGTATAGATCGGGACGGCTATGGCTACACCTTC. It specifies CASSIDRDGYGYTF.

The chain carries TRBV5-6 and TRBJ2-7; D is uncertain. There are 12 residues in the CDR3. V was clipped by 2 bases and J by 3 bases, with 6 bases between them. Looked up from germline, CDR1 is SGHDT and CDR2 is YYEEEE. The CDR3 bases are TGTGCCAGCAGCTTTCAGAACTACGAGCAGTACTTC. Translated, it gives CASSFQNYEQYF.

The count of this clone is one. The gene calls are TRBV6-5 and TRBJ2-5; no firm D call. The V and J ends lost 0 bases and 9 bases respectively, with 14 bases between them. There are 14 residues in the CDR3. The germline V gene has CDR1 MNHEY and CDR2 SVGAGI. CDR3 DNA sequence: TGTGCCAGCAGTTACTCCGCGGAGATATTGGCCCAGTACTTC. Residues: CASSYSAEILAQYF.

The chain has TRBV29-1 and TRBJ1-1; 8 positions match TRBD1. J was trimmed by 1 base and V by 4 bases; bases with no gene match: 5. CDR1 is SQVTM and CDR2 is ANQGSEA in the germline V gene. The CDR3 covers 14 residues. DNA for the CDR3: TGCAGCGTTGCGCCCGGGACAGGGAACACTGAAGCTTTCTTT. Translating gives CSVAPGTGNTEAFF. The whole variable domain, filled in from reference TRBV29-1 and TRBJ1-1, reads SAVISQKPSRDICQRGTSLTIQCQVDSQVTMMFWYRQQPGQSLTLIATANQGSEATYESGFVIDKFPISRPNLTFSTLTVSNMSPEDSSIYLCSVAPGTGNTEAFFGQGTRLTVV.

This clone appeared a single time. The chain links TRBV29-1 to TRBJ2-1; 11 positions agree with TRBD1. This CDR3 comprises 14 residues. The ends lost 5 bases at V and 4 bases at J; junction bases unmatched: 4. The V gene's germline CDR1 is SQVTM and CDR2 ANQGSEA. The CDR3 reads CSVRDRGMYNEQFF. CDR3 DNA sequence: TGCAGCGTTCGGGACAGGGGGATGTACAATGAGCAGTTCTTC.

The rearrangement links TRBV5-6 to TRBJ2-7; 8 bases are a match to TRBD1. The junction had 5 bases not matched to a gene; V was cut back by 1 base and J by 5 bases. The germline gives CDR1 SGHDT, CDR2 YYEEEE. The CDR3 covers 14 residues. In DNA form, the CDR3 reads TGTGCCAGCAGCTTGCCCAGGGGGCAAGACGAGCAGTACTTC. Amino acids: CASSLPRGQDEQYF.

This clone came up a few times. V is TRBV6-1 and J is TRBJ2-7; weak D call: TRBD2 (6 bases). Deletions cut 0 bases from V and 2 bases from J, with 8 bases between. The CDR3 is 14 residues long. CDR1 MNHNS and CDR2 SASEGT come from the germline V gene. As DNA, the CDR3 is TGTGCCAGCAGTGAAGCAGGCGGGGCCTACGAGCAGTACTTC. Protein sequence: CASSEAGGAYEQYF.

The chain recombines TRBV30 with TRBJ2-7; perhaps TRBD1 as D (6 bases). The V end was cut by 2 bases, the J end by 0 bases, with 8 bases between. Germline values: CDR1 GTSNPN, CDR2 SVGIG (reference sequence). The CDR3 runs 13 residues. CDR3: CAWSKGGSYEQYF. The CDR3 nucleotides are TGTGCCTGGAGTAAAGGGGGCTCCTACGAGCAGTACTTC.

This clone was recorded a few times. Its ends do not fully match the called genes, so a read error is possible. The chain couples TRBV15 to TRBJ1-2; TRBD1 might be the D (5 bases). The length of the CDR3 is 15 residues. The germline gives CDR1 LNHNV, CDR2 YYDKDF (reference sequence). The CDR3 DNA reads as TGTGCCACCAGGAGAGGGGAACAGGCCCACTATGGCTACACCTTC. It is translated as CATRRGEQAHYGYTF. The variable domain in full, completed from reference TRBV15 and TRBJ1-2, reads DAMVIQNPRYQVTQFGKPVTLSCSQTLNHNVMYWYQQKSSQAPKLLFHYYDKDFNNEADTPDNFQSRRPNTSFCFLDIRSPGLGDTAMYLCATRRGEQAHYGYTFGSGTRLTVV.

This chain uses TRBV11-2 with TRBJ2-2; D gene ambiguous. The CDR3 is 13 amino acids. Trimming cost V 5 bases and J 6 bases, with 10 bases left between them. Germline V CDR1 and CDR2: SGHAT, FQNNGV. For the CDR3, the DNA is TGTGCCAGCAGCCCCACTTGGGCCGGGGAGCTGTTTTTT. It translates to CASSPTWAGELFF.

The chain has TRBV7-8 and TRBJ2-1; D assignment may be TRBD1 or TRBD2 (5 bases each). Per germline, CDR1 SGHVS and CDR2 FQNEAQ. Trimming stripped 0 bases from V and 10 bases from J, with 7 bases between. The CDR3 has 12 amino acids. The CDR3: CASSLAGAEQFF. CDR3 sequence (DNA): TGTGCCAGCAGCTTAGCCGGGGCAGAGCAGTTCTTC.

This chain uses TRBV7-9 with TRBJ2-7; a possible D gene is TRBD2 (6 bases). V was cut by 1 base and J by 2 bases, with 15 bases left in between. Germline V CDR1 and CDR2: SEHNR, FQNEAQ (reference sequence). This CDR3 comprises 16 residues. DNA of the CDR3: TGTGCCAGCAGCTTAGGCGACGGGAGTAAAACCTACGAGCAGTACTTC. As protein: CASSLGDGSKTYEQYF.